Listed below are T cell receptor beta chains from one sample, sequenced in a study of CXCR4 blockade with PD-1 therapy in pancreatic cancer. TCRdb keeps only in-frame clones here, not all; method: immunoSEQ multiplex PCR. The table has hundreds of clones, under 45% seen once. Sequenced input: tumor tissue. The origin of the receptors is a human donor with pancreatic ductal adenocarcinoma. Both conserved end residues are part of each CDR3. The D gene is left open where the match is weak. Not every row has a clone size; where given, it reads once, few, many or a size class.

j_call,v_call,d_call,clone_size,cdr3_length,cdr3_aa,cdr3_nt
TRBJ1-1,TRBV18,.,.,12,CASSPWNTEAFF,TGTGCCAGCTCCCCGTGGAACACTGAAGCTTTCTTT
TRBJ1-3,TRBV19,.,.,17,CASSISRSTGIGNTIYF,TGTGCTAGTAGTATATCCCGGAGTACAGGGATTGGAAACACCATATATTTT
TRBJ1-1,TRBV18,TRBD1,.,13,CASSRTGGNEAFF,TGTGCCAGCTCTCGCACAGGGGGCAATGAAGCTTTCTTT
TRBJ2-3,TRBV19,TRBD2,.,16,CALSVGSGGRTDTQYF,TGTGCCTTAAGTGTTGGAAGCGGGGGTAGAACAGATACGCAGTATTTT
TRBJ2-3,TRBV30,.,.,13,CASQWRGGDTQYF,TGTGCCTCACAGTGGCGGGGAGGAGATACGCAGTATTTT
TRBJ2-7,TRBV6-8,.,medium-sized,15,CASRTSGNPPHEQYF,TGTGCCAGCAGAACTTCCGGGAACCCTCCCCACGAGCAGTACTTC
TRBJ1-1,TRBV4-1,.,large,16,CASSQEVGVLNTEAFF,TGCGCCAGCAGCCAAGAGGTGGGCGTTTTGAACACTGAAGCTTTCTTT
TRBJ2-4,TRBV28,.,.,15,CASSFHEGRKNIQYF,TGTGCCAGCAGTTTCCATGAGGGCCGCAAAAACATTCAGTACTTC
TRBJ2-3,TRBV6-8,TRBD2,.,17,CASSSLGTSGVTDTQYF,TGTGCCAGCAGTTCTCTTGGGACTAGCGGGGTCACAGATACGCAGTATTTT
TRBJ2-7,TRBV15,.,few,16,CATSRDPVMGSHEQYF,TGTGCCACCAGCAGAGATCCCGTCATGGGGTCCCACGAGCAGTACTTC
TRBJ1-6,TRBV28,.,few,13,CASSPHGNSPLHF,TGTGCCAGCAGCCCCCACGGAAATTCACCCCTCCACTTT
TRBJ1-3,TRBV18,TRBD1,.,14,CASLETTGGNTIYF,TGTGCCAGCTTGGAAACGACAGGGGGAAACACCATATATTTT
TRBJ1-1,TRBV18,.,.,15,CASSPTGNMNTEAFF,TGTGCCAGCTCACCAACAGGGAACATGAACACTGAAGCTTTCTTT
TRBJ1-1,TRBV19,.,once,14,CATAPGWGNTEAFF,TGTGCCACCGCGCCAGGGTGGGGGAACACTGAAGCTTTCTTT
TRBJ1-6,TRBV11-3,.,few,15,CASSSVMGTDSPLHF,TGTGCCAGCAGCTCCGTAATGGGAACGGATTCACCCCTCCACTTT